This TCR beta chain originates from a study of early T cells in non-severe SARS-CoV-2 infection. Study-level background: The input, bulk RNA from unsorted whole blood, was sequenced, and chains were unpaired.

The CDR3 totals 14 residues. Looked up from germline, CDR1 is SEHNR and CDR2 is FQNEAQ (reference sequence). V lost 5 bases and J lost 0, with 9 bases in between. Each cDNA molecule carried a unique molecular identifier. TCRdb fed the 5' RACE reads into MiXCR, producing one record per CDR3 protein. The data show 55,000 to 70,000 distinct CDR3 sequences, around 4.6% seen once. This sequence was found in an adult who was a healthcare worker with PCR-confirmed SARS-CoV-2 infection or an uninfected control (not recorded which). This chain connects TRBV7-9 to TRBJ2-3, with a possible D match to TRBD1 (5 bases). Specimen: whole blood. CDR3 region: CASSLDISTDTQYF. The CDR3 region has the DNA TGTGCCAGCAGCCTGGACATTAGCACAGATACGCAGTATTTT.